The TCR beta chain under discussion was sequenced for a study of cytomegalovirus exposure and HLA in healthy donors. Study overall: There were roughly 80 million unique TCRs (from HLA-typed donors) in an early data release. Study outcomes and limitations: Indistinguishability led to the exclusion of some V segments, TRBV6-2 and TRBV6-3 included.

Only a few counts were recorded for this clone. Its antigen remains unidentified. Losses at the gene ends were 4 bases for V and 4 bases for J; bases not matched to a gene: 21. This CDR3 contains 19 residues. Germline V gene data show CDR1 as MDHEN and CDR2 as SYDVKM. The PCR employed 60 Vbeta primers together with 13 Jbeta primers. Repertoires were generated with immunoSEQ multiplex PCR, while TCRdb's copy carries only in-frame clones and drops some. The sample lists around 190,000 clones, around 80% occurring once. This clonotype was obtained from a man between 18 and 35 years old in good health and CMV-seronegative. Sequencing was done on a sample of PBMCs. V gene TRBV28 combines with J gene TRBJ2-7; 8 bases map to TRBD1. The CDR3 sequence: CASSSRPDRVGWVGYEQYF. CDR3 DNA: TGTGCCAGCAGTTCTCGGCCGGACAGGGTCGGGTGGGTAGGGTACGAGCAGTACTTC.